This TCR beta chain stems from a study of immune evolution from preneoplasia to lung adenocarcinoma. The germline V gene encodes CDR1 KGHSH and CDR2 LQKENI. V gave up 2 bases and J gave up 5 bases; unmatched junction bases: 4. The CDR3 runs 16 residues. TCRdb's copy holds only in-frame clones and misses some; the assay was immunoSEQ multiplex PCR. The table records 7,500 to 10,000 clones, over 60% of them present only once. The sample consisted of FFPE minimally invasive lung adenocarcinoma tissue. The TCR sequence derives from a person aged 70 to 80 with lung adenocarcinoma. Some clones in this sample may be carry-over from other donors' samples. V usage is TRBV18 and J usage is TRBJ2-5; 14 nucleotides match TRBD2. The CDR3 loop reads CASSPATSGGDETQYF. In DNA, the CDR3 is TGTGCCAGCTCACCAGCGACTAGCGGGGGGGATGAGACCCAGTACTTC. The full variable domain, its missing parts supplied by reference TRBV18 and TRBJ2-5, is NAGVMQNPRHLVRRRGQEARLRCSPMKGHSHVYWYRQLPEEGLKFMVYLQKENIIDESGMPKERFSAEFPKEGPSILRIQQVVRGDSAAYFCASSPATSGGDETQYFGPGTRLLVL.